One and the same sample provided the 5 T cell receptor beta chains below, sequenced in a study of blood T cells in healthy people across ages. PCR was performed a second time for about 7 to 12 cycles using a sample-barcoded 5' primer and a J-beta primer mix. TCRdb fed the 5' RACE reads into MiXCR, producing one record per CDR3 protein. The table records fewer than 2 million distinct CDR3 sequences, 30% to 40% of them present only once. What was sequenced was blood. The receptors here all came from a human donor in good health.

This clonotype showed up just a few times. The chain has TRBV7-6 and TRBJ1-5; 7 bases are shared with TRBD1. The CDR3 totals 15 residues. V lost 5 bases, J lost 5 bases, and 9 bases stayed unmatched. The germline gives CDR1 SGHVS, CDR2 FNYEAQ. CDR3 coding DNA: TGTGCCAGCAGCCCCACCGACAGGGTAGATCAGCCCCAGCATTTT. Translation: CASSPTDRVDQPQHF.

This clonotype was seen a few times. V is TRBV20-1 and J is TRBJ2-4; possible D gene TRBD2, 6 bases. With the DNA end fitting TRBJ2-7 better, the J assignment may be wrong. CDR1 DFQATT and CDR2 SNEGSKA come from the germline V gene (reference sequence). The CDR3 contains 13 residues. The CDR3 bases are TGCAGTGCACCTGGGACTGGGACCTACGAGCAGTACTTC. Protein product: CSAPGTGTYEQYF.

This chain joins TRBV7-2 and TRBJ2-5; no clear D. The DNA end favors TRBJ2-7, so the J call may be wrong. Per germline, CDR1 SGHTA and CDR2 FQGNSA. The CDR3 runs to 12 residues. The CDR3 spells CASSEIMYEQYF. CDR3 DNA sequence: TGTGCCAGCAGCGAAATAATGTACGAGCAGTACTTC.

V and J are TRBV5-8 and TRBJ1-5, with TRBD1 matching over 7 bases. Germline lookup yields CDR1 SGHTS and CDR2 YDEGEE. The CDR3 extends over 16 amino acids. The ends lost 4 bases at V and 0 bases at J; junction bases unmatched: 7. CDR3 in DNA: TGTGCCAGCAGCCACCGGGACAGCTATAGCAATCAGCCCCAGCATTTT. This gives the protein CASSHRDSYSNQPQHF.

Only a few counts were recorded for this clonotype. The chain employs TRBV20-1 and TRBJ2-1, with a weak D call TRBD2 (6 bases). Germline CDR1 DFQATT, CDR2 SNEGSKA (reference sequence). The CDR3 is 14 amino acids. V gave up 5 bases and J gave up 9 bases, with 20 bases separating them. CDR3 sequence (DNA): TGCAGTGCTTTGACTAGTTTGAATAGGGGTGAGCAGTTCTTC. This sequence encodes CSALTSLNRGEQFF.